This TCR beta chain was identified in a study of shared clonotypes between healthy human individuals (dated by TCRdb to 2020 to 2022). For the wider study: The cohort comprised a couple of women and three men aged 18 to 49 years. Per donor, three plates each were used for CD4 naive and CD4 memory, two for CD8 naive, and one for CD8 memory. Different laboratories and diverse techniques were used to prepare libraries and sequence TCR repertoires, to increase sequencing depth and limit assay-specific biases. To estimate repertoire size and how much clonotype sharing occurs between individuals, the study deeply sequenced the blood TCR repertoires of several healthy adults. Each donor's leukapheresis produced roughly between roughly 0.94 and 9.5 billion PBMCs.

The donors were healthy, HIV-negative adults with no recently reported acute infections or vaccinations. All donors were Caucasian adults living in Nashville, Tennessee, USA. CD4+ T cells were enriched through magnetic negative selection, after which naive cells were positively selected on CD45RA and the remaining negative fraction served as the memory subset. Blood was obtained by leukapheresis, after which PBMCs were separated by Ficoll-Histopaque density gradient centrifugation and cryopreserved in liquid nitrogen vapor phase. Purity and quantity of every magnetically sorted T cell population were checked by analytical flow cytometry. Genomic DNA was isolated from every sorted fraction and measured by UV absorbance on a Nanodrop 2000c. Reading the germline V gene gives CDR1 SGHRS and CDR2 YFSETQ. The CDR3, from cysteine to phenylalanine, totals 15 residues. The DNA shown is the 45-base CDR3, in frame from base 1. Trimming at the junction amounts to 2 bases on V and 1 base on J, and the germline ends lie 12 bases apart.

TCR CDR3 regions were amplified from genomic DNA by multiplex PCR using the deep immunoSEQ assay. Genomic DNA extracted from each cell subset was distributed evenly over all wells of several immunoSEQ 96-well plates, and each plate served as one replicate. For sorted subsets, roughly 200 ng of genomic DNA, equivalent to roughly 30,000 T cell genomes, went into each replicate PCR. Purified libraries were measured with a Qubit 3.0 fluorometer, size-checked on a Bioanalyzer 2100, and measured again with the KAPA Library Quantification kit. Each immunoSEQ 96-well plate was sequenced on its own single-read 150-cycle Illumina NextSeq 550 flow cell. In the source study's methods: Because the immunoSEQ output included only junctional sequences and no quality scores, the filtering could not be the same as the filtering used for full-length reads. To assign V/J genes and CDR3, sequences were annotated using PyIR, a Python wrapper for IgBLAST v1.9, with IMGT germline references. Reads were filtered out if the reads had weak V/J assignments (E-value above 1e-6), no CDR3, stop codons, out-of-frame junctions, or ambiguous translated residues. V3J clonotypes were defined as sequences sharing an identical inferred V gene, J gene, and CDR3 amino acid sequence. Percentage overlap between repertoires was computed as shared unique clonotypes divided by the size of the smaller repertoire. Three approaches were used to assess repertoire richness: RTK rarefaction, the Chao1 estimator, and Recon v2.1 estimates of unobserved clonotypes. Generation probabilities were computed with OLGA for all TCRbeta clonotypes obtained by the gDNA method from a few donors. Held by TCRdb, this immuneACCESS table contains in-frame sequences only and omits some clones. Under half of the omission traces to an unresolved V gene where checked; the cause of the rest is unknown. D and trimming were read from the DNA, whereas the V and J calls and clone size are those reported in that table. The sample table holds over 950,000 clones, of which 70% to 80% were seen once. Of the sample, almost 0.9% is held by the ten largest clones.

Paper-wide results and their limitations: Rarefaction of sorted-subset datasets indicated incomplete sequencing despite the large sequencing depth. Larger estimated clonotype richness was generally found for naive subsets than for memory subsets. Clonotypes shared by all four sorted-subset donors showed higher generation probabilities than non-shared clonotypes. Around 5.4% of naive CD4, 3.5% of naive CD8, about 2.4% of memory CD4, and about 0.4% of memory CD8 clonotypes were shared across several donors. Pairwise subsampling led to the expectation that sequencing depth would affect the degree of clonotype sharing among donors. The small number of donors limited the genetic and exposure-history diversity represented. Only blood was sampled, and tissue TCR repertoires likely differ from those in blood.

This clone occurred once. This receptor's antigen is unknown. Per-base qualities were not stored, and no clone one base away is much larger. The chain is made from TRBV5-1 and TRBJ2-5; the D gene remains uncertain. This clonotype was obtained from a man between 18 and 35 years old in good health. Some clones in this sample may be carry-over from other donors' samples. Sequenced input: memory CD4+ T cells from PBMCs. This specimen's cell subset or site label, interpreted: CD45RA-negative fraction. The sequence in DNA is TGCGCCAGCAGCTTCTCCAGTCCGGGCCAAGAGACCCAGTACTTC. This yields the protein CASSFSSPGQETQYF. The entire variable domain, with the stretches around the CDR3 drawn from the reference TRBV5-1 and TRBJ2-5 proteins, is KAGVTQTPRYLIKTRGQQVTLSCSPISGHRSVSWYQQTPGQGLQFLFEYFSETQRNKGNFPGRFSGRQFSNSRSEMNVSTLELGDSALYLCASSFSSPGQETQYFGPGTRLLVL.